What follows is one TCR beta chain and its context. Its antigen is currently unknown. The length of the CDR3 is 13 residues. Trimming stripped 5 bases from V and 4 bases from J, with 10 bases between. Looked up from germline, CDR1 is SGHVS and CDR2 is FQNEAQ. The data stem from a study of cytomegalovirus exposure and HLA in healthy donors. With 60 Vbeta and 13 Jbeta primers, the PCR was carried out. Assay: immunoSEQ multiplex PCR; the TCRdb copy retains only in-frame clones and omits some. The table includes about 140,000 clones, 73% detected once. Findings and caveats of the study: Relative to the approximately 670-donor mean, N-insertions were reportedly fewer in an Asian-associated ancestry cluster in a later analysis. Some V segments (TRBV6-2 and TRBV6-3 among them) were excluded as indistinguishable. In vitro work confirmed that a few CMV-associated chains recognize CMV antigens. Cytomegalovirus status was reportedly diagnosed by the classifier with high sensitivity and specificity.

The specimen sequenced was PBMCs. The receptor was derived from a woman aged 40 to 50 in good health and CMV-seronegative. This chain joins TRBV7-8 and TRBJ2-3; D is unclear. The CDR3 here is CASSRLLADTQYF. Here the CDR3 DNA reads TGTGCCAGCAGCCGCCTTTTAGCAGATACGCAGTATTTT.